This T cell receptor beta chain emerged from a study of control samples from healthy donors and cancer patients. Germline CDR1 and CDR2: GTSNPN and SVGIG (reference sequence). V was shortened by 0 bases and J by 3 bases, with 7 bases between the two germline ends. The CDR3 is 13 residues long. Clones were read by immunoSEQ multiplex PCR, and TCRdb kept only the in-frame ones, dropping some. Among about 79,000 clones listed, under 95% were seen once. This sequence originates from a middle-aged woman with lung cancer. Sequencing input: PBMCs. The gene calls are TRBV30 and TRBJ2-3, with D unclear. The CDR3 DNA sequence: TGTGCCTGGAGTGTACTCCAGACAGATACGCAGTATTTT. This translates into CAWSVLQTDTQYF.